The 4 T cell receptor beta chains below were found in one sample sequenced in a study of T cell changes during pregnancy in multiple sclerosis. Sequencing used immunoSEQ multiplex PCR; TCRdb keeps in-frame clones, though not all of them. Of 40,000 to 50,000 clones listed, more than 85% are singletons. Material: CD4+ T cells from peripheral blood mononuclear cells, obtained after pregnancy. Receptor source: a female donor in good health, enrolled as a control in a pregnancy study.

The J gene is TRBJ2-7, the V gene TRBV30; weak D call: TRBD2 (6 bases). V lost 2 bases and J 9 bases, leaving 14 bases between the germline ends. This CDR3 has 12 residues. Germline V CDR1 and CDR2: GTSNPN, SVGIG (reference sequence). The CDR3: CAWSPGAAGQYF. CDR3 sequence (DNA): TGTGCCTGGAGTCCGGGAGCCGCAGGGCAGTACTTC.

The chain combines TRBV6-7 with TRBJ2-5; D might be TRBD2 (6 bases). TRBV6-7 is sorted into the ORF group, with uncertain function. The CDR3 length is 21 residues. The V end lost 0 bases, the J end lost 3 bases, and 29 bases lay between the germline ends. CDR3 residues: CASSYSIRFTLRDSLKETQYF. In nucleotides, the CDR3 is TGTGCCAGCAGTTACTCGATACGTTTCACCCTTCGGGACTCGCTTAAAGAGACCCAGTACTTC.

CDR3 sequence reads: CASSPKGQGGDEQFF. The CDR3 nucleotides read TGTGCCAGCTCACCAAAGGGACAGGGGGGCGATGAGCAGTTCTTC. The J gene is TRBJ2-1, the V gene TRBV18, with TRBD1 identical over 11 bases. Germline CDR1 KGHSH, CDR2 LQKENI. The CDR3 totals 15 residues. The trim removed 2 bases at V and 8 bases at J, leaving 5 bases unmatched. The full variable domain, rest sourced from reference TRBV18 and TRBJ2-1, is NAGVMQNPRHLVRRRGQEARLRCSPMKGHSHVYWYRQLPEEGLKFMVYLQKENIIDESGMPKERFSAEFPKEGPSILRIQQVVRGDSAAYFCASSPKGQGGDEQFFGPGTRLTVL.

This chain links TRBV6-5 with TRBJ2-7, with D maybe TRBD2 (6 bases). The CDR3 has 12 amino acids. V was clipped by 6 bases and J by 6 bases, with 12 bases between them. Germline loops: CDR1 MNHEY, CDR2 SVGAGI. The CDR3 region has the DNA TGTGCCAGCAGCCACGGGGGAGGCGAGCAGTACTTC. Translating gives CASSHGGGEQYF.